The 9 T cell receptor beta chains listed next were all sequenced from one sample in a study of blood T cell repertoires in COVID-19 (dated by TCRdb to the early 2020s). Libraries were prepared through the immunoSEQ multiplex PCR assay. Sourced from immuneACCESS, this table was stored by TCRdb with only in-frame sequences that have V and J called. A share of the clones is absent; for the studies checked, an unresolved V gene accounts for under half, and the remainder has no known explanation. The sample has fewer than 100,000 clones on record, around 80% of them singletons. The ten top clones hold around 10% of the sample. The sequenced sample consisted of peripheral blood. The receptor set was obtained from a middle-aged man with acute or convalescent COVID-19.

The chain is built from TRBV6-5 and TRBJ1-5; possible D gene TRBD1, 5 bases. Trimming removed 8 bases at V and 2 bases at J, with 16 bases between. CDR1 MNHEY and CDR2 SVGAGI come from the germline V gene. The CDR3 length is 15 residues. The CDR3 spells CASGAGVGGNQPQHF. CDR3 nucleotide sequence: TGTGCCAGCGGGGCGGGGGTTGGGGGCAATCAGCCCCAGCATTTT.

Notes on this clone: An end of the junction does not agree with germline; a read error may underlie this. The chain links TRBV2 to TRBJ1-4; D gene ambiguous. Germline lookup yields CDR1 SNHLY and CDR2 FYNNEI. There are 13 residues in the CDR3. As DNA, the CDR3 is TGTGCCAGCAGCTTCCTAACTAAGGAAAAACTGTTTTTT. Amino acids: CASSFLTKEKLFF.

V is TRBV6-2 or TRBV6-3 and J is TRBJ2-5; TRBD2 matches 8 bases. Per the germline V gene, CDR1 is MNHEY and CDR2 is SVGEGT. Trimming cost V 2 bases and J 1 base; bases outside gene matches: 6. CDR3 length equals 16 residues. The CDR3 here is CASSYERGGIQETQYF. CDR3 in DNA: TGTGCCAGCAGTTACGAACGGGGGGGGATCCAAGAGACCCAGTACTTC.

The chain uses TRBV18 and TRBJ1-5; 10 bases are shared with TRBD1. V lost 3 bases to trimming and J lost 2 bases; unmatched junction nucleotides: 7. The CDR3 length is 17 residues. Germline lookup yields CDR1 KGHSH and CDR2 LQKENI. The DNA for the CDR3 is TGTGCCAGCTCACCTGGACAGGGGGTAAAACGCAATCAGCCCCAGCATTTT. Amino acids: CASSPGQGVKRNQPQHF.

The chain has TRBV7-9 and TRBJ2-1, with a possible D match to TRBD1 (6 bases). This CDR3 is 15 amino acids long. The V gene's germline CDR1 is SEHNR and CDR2 FQNEAQ (reference sequence). The V end lost 6 bases, the J end lost 5 bases, and 17 bases lay between the germline ends. CDR3: CASSPLGHRDNEQFF. In DNA form, the CDR3 reads TGTGCCAGCAGTCCACTGGGCCACAGGGACAATGAGCAGTTCTTC. Full variable domain (outside the CDR3, taken from reference TRBV7-9 and TRBJ2-1): DTGVSQNPRHKITKRGQNVTFRCDPISEHNRLYWYRQTLGQGPEFLTYFQNEAQLEKSRLLSDRFSAERPKGSFSTLEIQRTEQGDSAMYLCASSPLGHRDNEQFFGPGTRLTVL.

The chain links TRBV11-2 to TRBJ1-4; D uncertain. Deletions cut 1 base from V and 8 bases from J, with 11 bases between. This CDR3 comprises 14 residues. Germline V gene data show CDR1 as SGHAT and CDR2 as FQNNGV. CDR3 DNA sequence: TGTGCCAGCAGCTTAGCCGGGAGATTCGAAAAACTGTTTTTT. It codes for CASSLAGRFEKLFF.

The V and J genes are TRBV4-2 and TRBJ2-1, with 8 bases fitting TRBD1. Germline V gene data show CDR1 as LGHNA and CDR2 as YNFKEQ. This CDR3 is built from 16 residues. After removal of 1 base from V and 1 base from J, the junction contained 3 bases not matched to a gene. The CDR3 nucleotides are TGTGCCAGCAGCCAAGGACAGGGGCCGTCCTACAATGAGCAGTTCTTC. This encodes CASSQGQGPSYNEQFF.

This chain uses TRBV18 with TRBJ1-1, with D unclear. The CDR3 runs 13 residues. Per the germline V gene, CDR1 is KGHSH and CDR2 is LQKENI. The V end lost 3 bases, the J end lost 4 bases, and 9 bases lay between the germline ends. CDR3 coding DNA: TGTGCCAGCTCACCCCTCGGTGGCACTGAAGCTTTCTTT. Translating it yields CASSPLGGTEAFF.

The chain links TRBV6-2 or TRBV6-3 to TRBJ2-7; 8 bases align to TRBD1. Germline assignment: CDR1 MNHEY and CDR2 SVGEGT. V gave up 6 bases and J gave up 2 bases; unmatched junction bases: 9. The CDR3 runs 15 residues. CDR3 amino acids: CASSPAGGTTYEQYF. CDR3 sequence (DNA): TGTGCCAGCAGCCCTGCAGGGGGCACGACCTACGAGCAGTACTTC.